This T cell receptor beta chain originates from a study of blood T cell repertoires in COVID-19. In the study overall: The United States, Italy and Spain were the sources of the acute and convalescent COVID-19 samples. PBMCs, B-cell-depleted T cells, or T cells provided the cDNA or gDNA that made up the material.

Original handling: Reference gene primer amplification yielded estimated nucleated cell counts. Sequenced by immunoSEQ multiplex PCR; TCRdb stores in-frame clones only, minus some. D and trimming were read from the DNA, whereas the V and J calls and clone size are those reported in that table. Of 200,000 to 250,000 clones listed, roughly 86% were seen once; the top ten hold over 6%. V trimming: 1 base; J trimming: 10 bases; junction bases outside the gene matches: 8. This CDR3 is built from 14 residues. The germline V gene encodes CDR1 KGHSH and CDR2 LQKENI. Material: peripheral blood. This receptor was obtained from a woman in her 70s with active or convalescent COVID-19. This rearrangement joins TRBV18 to TRBJ1-2, with 8 bases lining up with TRBD1. Here the CDR3 DNA reads TGTGCCAGCTCACCACTGGGCCAGGGGGCCGACTACACCTTC. This sequence encodes CASSPLGQGADYTF.